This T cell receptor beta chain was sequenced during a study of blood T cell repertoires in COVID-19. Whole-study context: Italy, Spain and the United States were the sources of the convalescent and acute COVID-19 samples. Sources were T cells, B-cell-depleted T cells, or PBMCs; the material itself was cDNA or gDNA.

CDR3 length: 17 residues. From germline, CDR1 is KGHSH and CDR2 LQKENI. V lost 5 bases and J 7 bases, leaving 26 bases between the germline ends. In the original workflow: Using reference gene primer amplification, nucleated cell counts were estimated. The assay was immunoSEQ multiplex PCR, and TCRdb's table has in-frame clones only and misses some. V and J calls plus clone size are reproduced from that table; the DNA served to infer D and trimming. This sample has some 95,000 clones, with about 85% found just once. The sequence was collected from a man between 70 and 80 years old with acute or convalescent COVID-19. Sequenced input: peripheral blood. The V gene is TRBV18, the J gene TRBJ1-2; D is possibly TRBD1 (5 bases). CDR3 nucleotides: TGTGCCAGCTCAAAGCCCACCCGGACCCCAGGGATAGGTGGCTACACCTTC. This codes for CASSKPTRTPGIGGYTF.